This TCR beta chain emerged from a study of blood T cell repertoires in COVID-19. Study in general: Samples came from the United States, Italy and Spain, spanning acute and convalescent COVID-19. Sample material is recorded as cDNA or gDNA derived from T cells, B-cell-depleted T cells, or PBMCs.

Germline CDR1 SGDLS, CDR2 YYNGEE. CDR3 length equals 17 residues. With V trimmed by 4 bases and J by 1 base, 11 bases remained unmatched. Authors' methods: Reference gene primer amplification in the assay estimated nucleated cell counts. Some clones are missing from TCRdb's copy, which holds only in-frame ones; the method was immunoSEQ multiplex PCR. V and J calls and clone size are as listed in that table; D and trimming were resolved from the DNA. The table lists about 150,000 clones, 70% to 90% of them singletons. This chain uses TRBV9 with TRBJ2-3; 8 bases are a match to TRBD1. Sequenced input: peripheral blood. The clonotype originates from a woman in her seventies with acute or convalescent COVID-19. CDR3 in DNA: TGTGCCAGCAGCCCACGAGGGACAGGACCTCGCACAGATACGCAGTATTTT. Translating it yields CASSPRGTGPRTDTQYF.